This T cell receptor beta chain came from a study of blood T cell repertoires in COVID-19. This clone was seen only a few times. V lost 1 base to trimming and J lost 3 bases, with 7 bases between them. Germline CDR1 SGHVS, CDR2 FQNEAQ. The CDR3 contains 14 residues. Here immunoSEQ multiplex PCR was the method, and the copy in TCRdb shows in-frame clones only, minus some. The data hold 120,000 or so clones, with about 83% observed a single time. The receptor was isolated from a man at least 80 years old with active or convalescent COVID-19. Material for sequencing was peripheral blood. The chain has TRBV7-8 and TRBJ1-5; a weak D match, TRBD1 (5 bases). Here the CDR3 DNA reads TGTGCCAGCAGCTTAGGCAGGGACAATCAGCCCCAGCATTTT. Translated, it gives CASSLGRDNQPQHF.